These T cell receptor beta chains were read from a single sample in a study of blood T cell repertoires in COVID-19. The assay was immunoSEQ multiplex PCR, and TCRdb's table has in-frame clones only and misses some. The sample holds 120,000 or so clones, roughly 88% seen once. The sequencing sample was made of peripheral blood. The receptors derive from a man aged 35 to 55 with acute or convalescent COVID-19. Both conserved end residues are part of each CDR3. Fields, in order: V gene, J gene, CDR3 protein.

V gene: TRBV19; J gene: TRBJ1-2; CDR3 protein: CASIPAGRGEYGYTF
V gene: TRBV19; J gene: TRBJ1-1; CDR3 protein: CASRTDRDTEAFF
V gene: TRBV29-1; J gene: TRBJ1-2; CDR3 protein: CSVEAGDLYGYTF
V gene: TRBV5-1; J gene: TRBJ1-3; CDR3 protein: CASSLQGAGTGNTIYF
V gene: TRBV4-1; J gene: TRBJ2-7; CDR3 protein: CASSLTSGGYEQYF
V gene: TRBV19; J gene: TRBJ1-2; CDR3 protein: CASSIEGSGGGYGYTF
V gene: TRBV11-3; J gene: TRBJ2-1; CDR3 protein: CASSPSTGGNNEQFF
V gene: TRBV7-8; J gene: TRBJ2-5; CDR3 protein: CASSTILDSKETQYF
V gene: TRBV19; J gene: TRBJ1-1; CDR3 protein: CASSRQGAPGTEAFF
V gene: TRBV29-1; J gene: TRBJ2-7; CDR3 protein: CSVYGRGYEQYF
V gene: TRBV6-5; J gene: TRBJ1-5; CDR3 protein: CASVQRADQPQHF
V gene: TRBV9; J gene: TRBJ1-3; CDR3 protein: CASSLQGAIGNTIYF
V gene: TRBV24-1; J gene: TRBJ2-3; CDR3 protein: CATSETGTDTQYF
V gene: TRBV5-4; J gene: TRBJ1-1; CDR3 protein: CASSLQNTEAFF
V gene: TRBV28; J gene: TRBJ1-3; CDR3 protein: CASTFPGMGGNTIYF
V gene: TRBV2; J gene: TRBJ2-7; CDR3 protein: CASSEQAYSYEQYF
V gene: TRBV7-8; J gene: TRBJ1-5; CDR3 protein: CASSQETWNSNQPQHF
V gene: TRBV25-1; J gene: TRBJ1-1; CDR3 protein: CASRHAMNTEAFF
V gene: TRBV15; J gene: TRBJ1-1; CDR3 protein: CATSKQPNTEAFF
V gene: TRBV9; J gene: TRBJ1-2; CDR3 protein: CASRTDAYGYTF
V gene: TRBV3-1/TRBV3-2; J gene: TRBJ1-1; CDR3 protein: CASSQSGRGTEAFF
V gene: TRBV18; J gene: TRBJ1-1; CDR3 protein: CASSPRQVNTEAFF
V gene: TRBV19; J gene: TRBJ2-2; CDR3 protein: CASSMERTNTGELFF
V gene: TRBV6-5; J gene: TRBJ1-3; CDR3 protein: CASKGGGSFGNTIYF
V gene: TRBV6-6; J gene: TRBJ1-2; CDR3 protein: CASSHSSGPGVVYTF
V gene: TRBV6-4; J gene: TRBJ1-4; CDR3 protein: CASTPPRDWPEKLFF
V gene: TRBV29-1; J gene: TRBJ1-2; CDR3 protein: CSVDNEQGFRGYTF
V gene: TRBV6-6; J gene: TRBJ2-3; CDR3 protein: CASSQRQGDTQYF